The 5 T cell receptor beta chains below were found in one sample sequenced in a study of cytomegalovirus exposure and HLA in healthy donors. The primer mix had 60 Vbeta and 13 Jbeta primers. The assay was immunoSEQ multiplex PCR, and TCRdb's table has in-frame clones only and misses some. There are under 150,000 clones in the sample; over 70% occur only once, and about 2.7% lies in the top ten. Sequencing was carried out using PBMCs. These receptors originate from a woman in her sixties or seventies in good health and CMV-seropositive.

The chain couples TRBV5-8 to TRBJ2-3; 13 nucleotides line up with TRBD2. This CDR3 is built from 16 residues. J lost 3 bases, V lost 0 bases, and 1 base had no gene match. Germline-derived CDR1 and CDR2 are SGHTS and YDEGEE. The CDR3 is CASSLGTSGGTDTQYF. The CDR3 DNA follows: TGTGCCAGCAGCTTGGGGACTAGCGGGGGAACAGATACGCAGTATTTT.

There are a few counts of this clone. CDR3 in amino acids: CASNDREETQYF. The CDR3 DNA reads as TGCGCCAGCAACGACAGAGAAGAGACCCAGTACTTC. The V and J genes are TRBV10-2 and TRBJ2-5; the D gene is possibly TRBD1 (5 bases). The CDR3 totals 12 residues. Between the trimmed V and J ends, which lost 7 bases and 3 bases, there was a span of 9 bases. Germline CDR1 reads WSHSY; CDR2 reads SAAADI.

This clone was seen more than once but under ten times. V gene TRBV18 combines with J gene TRBJ2-5; TRBD2 aligns across 9 bases. Germline CDR1 KGHSH, CDR2 LQKENI. There are 14 residues in the CDR3. J was trimmed by 4 bases and V by 7 bases; bases with no gene match: 7. The CDR3 region is CASCYSGGGETQYF. The CDR3 DNA is TGTGCCAGCTGTTATAGCGGGGGAGGAGAGACCCAGTACTTC.

This chain connects TRBV4-1 to TRBJ2-2; perhaps TRBD1 as D (6 bases). Germline V gene data show CDR1 as MGHRA and CDR2 as YSYEKL. V lost 7 bases and J 3 bases, leaving 18 bases between the germline ends. This CDR3 has 16 amino acids. In DNA, the CDR3 is TGCGCCAGCAACCCGACAGGCCTGAGGGACACCGGGGAGCTGTTTTTT. This translates into CASNPTGLRDTGELFF.

V usage is TRBV4-1 and J usage is TRBJ2-1; tentatively, D is TRBD2 (6 bases). Germline CDR1 and CDR2: MGHRA and YSYEKL. CDR3 length: 16 amino acids. Trimming cost V 0 bases and J 5 bases, with 14 bases left between them. The CDR3 protein is CASSQEGAGTDNEQFF. CDR3 bases: TGCGCCAGCAGCCAAGAAGGGGCGGGGACCGACAATGAGCAGTTCTTC.